This T cell receptor beta chain was observed in a study of CD8+ T cells in alopecia areata. On the study more broadly: The authors grafted skin from approximately 6-13-month-old C3H/HeJ donors with spontaneous alopecia onto 7-10-week-old female C3H/HeJ mice. Study-wide findings and caveats: Lesional scalp displayed greater clonality than normal scalp, most notably in alopecia totalis/universalis. Scalp samples also yield sequences from resident alphabeta T cells of normal skin.

This clone was observed a handful of times. Its antigen is as yet unknown. Gene labels here are mouse ones. The sequence runs out 4 residues before the end of the CDR3; the remainder is reconstructed from the germline J gene. Germline V gene data show CDR1 as FNHDT and CDR2 as SITEND (reference sequence). The CDR3 loop spans 14 amino acids. The J segment lost 6 bases and the V segment lost 5 bases, leaving 4 bases of the junction unmatched. Following RNA extraction, reverse transcription yielded cDNA that acted as the sequencing template. Using immunoSEQ multiplex PCR, the repertoire was profiled, and TCRdb retains in-frame clones only, with some absent. Sampling found roughly 120,000 clones, none seen once.

Sequencing input: lesional skin. This clonotype originated in a C3H/HeJ mouse with alopecia areata. The strain bears MHC haplotype H2-k. V and J are TRBV19 and TRBJ1-4; 10 bases map to TRBD1. The part of the CDR3 DNA that was read is TGTGCCAGCAGCCGGACAGGGGGGGACGAA. Its translation is CASSRTGGDE. The whole CDR3 sequence is CASSRTGGDERLFF.